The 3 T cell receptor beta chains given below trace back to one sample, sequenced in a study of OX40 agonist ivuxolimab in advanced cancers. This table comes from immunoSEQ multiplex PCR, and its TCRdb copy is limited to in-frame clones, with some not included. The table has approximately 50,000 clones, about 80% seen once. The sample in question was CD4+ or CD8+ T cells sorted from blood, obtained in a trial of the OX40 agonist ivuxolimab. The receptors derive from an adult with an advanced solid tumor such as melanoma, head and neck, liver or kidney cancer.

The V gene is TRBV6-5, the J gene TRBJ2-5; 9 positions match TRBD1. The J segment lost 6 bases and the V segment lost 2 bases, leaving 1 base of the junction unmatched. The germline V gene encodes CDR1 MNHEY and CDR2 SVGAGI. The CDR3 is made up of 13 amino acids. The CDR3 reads CASSYGQGQTQYF. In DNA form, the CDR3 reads TGTGCCAGCAGTTACGGACAGGGGCAGACCCAGTACTTC.

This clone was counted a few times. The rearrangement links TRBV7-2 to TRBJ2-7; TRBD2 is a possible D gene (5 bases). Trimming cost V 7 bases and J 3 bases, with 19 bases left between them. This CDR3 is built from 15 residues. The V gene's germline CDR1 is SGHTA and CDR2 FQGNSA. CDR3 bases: TGTGCCAGCATCCCTCTCGCCGGGAACGACTACGAGCAGTACTTC. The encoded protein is CASIPLAGNDYEQYF. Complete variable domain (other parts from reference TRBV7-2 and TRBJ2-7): GAGVSQSPSNKVTEKGKDVELRCDPISGHTALYWYRQSLGQGLEFLIYFQGNSAPDKSGLPSDRFSAERTGGSVSTLTIQRTQQEDSAVYLCASIPLAGNDYEQYFGPGTRLTVT.

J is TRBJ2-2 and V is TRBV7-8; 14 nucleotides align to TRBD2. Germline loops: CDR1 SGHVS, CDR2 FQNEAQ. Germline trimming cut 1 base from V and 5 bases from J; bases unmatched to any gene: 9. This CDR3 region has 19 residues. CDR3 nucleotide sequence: TGTGCCAGCAGCTTAGGGACTAGCGGGAGGCCCCTGTTTACCGGGGAGCTGTTTTTT. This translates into CASSLGTSGRPLFTGELFF.